The 10 T cell receptor beta chains in this list originate from one sample, sequenced in a study of T cells in Graves' hyperthyroidism and ophthalmopathy. Amplification of TCR beta CDR3 regions was performed using RNA transcripts as template. When the TCR CDR3 underwent first-round RT-PCR, the HTBI primer set was used. MiXCR, applied by TCRdb to the multiplex PCR reads, yields one record per CDR3 protein. The sample gives about 250,000 distinct CDR3 sequences, approximately 23% of which show up once; 35% to 40% is in the top ten. Sequencing was carried out using blood. The receptors were sampled from a woman in her 40s with Graves' ophthalmopathy.

This clonotype appeared many times. CDR3 bases: TGTGCCACCAGTGACCCGTACGGCTATGGCTACACCTTC. It translates to CATSDPYGYGYTF. The V call is TRBV24-1, the J call TRBJ1-2, with D hard to call. The CDR3 has 13 amino acids. The V gene's germline CDR1 is KGHDR and CDR2 SFDVKD. V lost 4 bases and J lost 4, with 9 bases in between.

This chain uses TRBV6-1 with TRBJ2-7; D is perhaps TRBD1 (5 bases). The CDR3 sequence is 14 residues long. The V gene lost 7 bases and the J gene lost 5 bases, with 18 bases spanning the gap. Germline V gene sequence: CDR1 MNHNS, CDR2 SASEGT. The CDR3 loop reads CASTTVEGVDEQYF. The CDR3 bases are TGTGCCAGCACGACAGTGGAAGGGGTCGACGAGCAGTACTTC.

This clonotype came up a few times. The chain is built from TRBV18 and TRBJ2-2, with D possibly TRBD2 on 6 matching bases. The CDR3 is made up of 16 amino acids. Deletions cut 2 bases from V and 5 bases from J, with 15 bases between. Per germline, CDR1 KGHSH and CDR2 LQKENI. The CDR3: CASSPNRDRGTGELFF. CDR3 DNA sequence: TGTGCCAGCTCACCAAACCGGGACCGGGGGACCGGGGAGCTGTTTTTT.

This clonotype was seen many times. This is likely a read error, given that the CDR3 carries no conserved phenylalanine or tryptophan at its end. The genes are TRBV20-1 and TRBJ2-3; possibly TRBD1 for D (6 bases). The CDR3 is made up of 13 amino acids. Trimming removed 5 bases from V and 0 bases from J, with 9 bases in between. CDR1 is DFQATT and CDR2 is SNEGSKA in the germline V gene (reference sequence). CDR3 DNA sequence: TGCAGTGCTCGGACAGCTAGCACAGATACGCAGTATCTT. Residues: CSARTASTDTQYL.

This clonotype appeared many times. The chain recombines TRBV11-2 with TRBJ2-5, with a weak D call TRBD1 (6 bases). The CDR3 totals 16 residues. Trimming removed 7 bases from V and 6 bases from J, with 24 bases in between. Germline V lookup: CDR1 SGHAT, CDR2 FQNNGV. CDR3 in DNA: TGTGCCAGCAACTCACTCAAGGACAGCCTCGGACAGACCCAGTACTTC. Protein product: CASNSLKDSLGQTQYF.

This clonotype was counted many times. V and J are TRBV6-1 and TRBJ2-2; 11 bases are shared with TRBD2. CDR1 is MNHNS and CDR2 is SASEGT in the germline V gene. This CDR3 contains 16 residues. Trimming took 3 bases from V and 1 from J; bases not matched to a gene: 1. The CDR3 protein is CASSDLAGGNTGELFF. As DNA, the CDR3 is TGTGCCAGCAGTGATCTAGCGGGAGGGAACACCGGGGAGCTGTTTTTT.

At least ten counts were recorded for this clonotype. The rearrangement links TRBV28 to TRBJ2-7, with D perhaps given as TRBD1 or TRBD2 (6 bases each). The CDR3 length is 10 residues. Trimming stripped 9 bases from V and 9 bases from J, with 12 bases between. From germline, CDR1 is MDHEN and CDR2 SYDVKM. This chain's CDR3 is CASAQGGQYF. As DNA, the CDR3 is TGTGCCAGTGCACAGGGAGGGCAGTACTTC.

The genes are TRBV28 and TRBJ2-3, with D possibly matching TRBD2 (6 bases). The CDR3 spans 15 residues. Trimming took off 5 bases at V and 0 bases at J, with 12 bases between the two ends. Looked up from germline, CDR1 is MDHEN and CDR2 is SYDVKM. CDR3: CASSTSTPSTDTQYF. The CDR3 DNA reads TGTGCCAGCAGTACTAGCACCCCTAGCACAGATACGCAGTATTTT. Using reference TRBV28 and TRBJ2-3 for the parts outside the CDR3, the full variable domain is DVKVTQSSRYLVKRTGEKVFLECVQDMDHENMFWYRQDPGLGLRLIYFSYDVKMKEKGDIPEGYSVSREKKERFSLILESASTNQTSMYLCASSTSTPSTDTQYFGPGTRLTVL.

V and J are TRBV2 and TRBJ1-1; D is possibly TRBD1 (5 bases). The CDR3 has 11 amino acids. V was trimmed by 7 bases and J by 11 bases, leaving 14 bases between them. The germline V gene has CDR1 SNHLY and CDR2 FYNNEI. CDR3 bases: TGTGCCAGCAACGACAGAGCAAACGCTTTCTTT. This gives the protein CASNDRANAFF.

V gene TRBV6-5 combines with J gene TRBJ2-5, with D perhaps matching TRBD1 (7 bases). The germline gives CDR1 MNHEY, CDR2 SVGAGI. The CDR3 is made up of 14 amino acids. Trimming removed 2 bases from V and 5 bases from J, with 12 bases in between. CDR3 in DNA: TGTGCCAGCAGTTACAAGGCAGGGGGGGAGACCCAGTACTTC. Its translation is CASSYKAGGETQYF.